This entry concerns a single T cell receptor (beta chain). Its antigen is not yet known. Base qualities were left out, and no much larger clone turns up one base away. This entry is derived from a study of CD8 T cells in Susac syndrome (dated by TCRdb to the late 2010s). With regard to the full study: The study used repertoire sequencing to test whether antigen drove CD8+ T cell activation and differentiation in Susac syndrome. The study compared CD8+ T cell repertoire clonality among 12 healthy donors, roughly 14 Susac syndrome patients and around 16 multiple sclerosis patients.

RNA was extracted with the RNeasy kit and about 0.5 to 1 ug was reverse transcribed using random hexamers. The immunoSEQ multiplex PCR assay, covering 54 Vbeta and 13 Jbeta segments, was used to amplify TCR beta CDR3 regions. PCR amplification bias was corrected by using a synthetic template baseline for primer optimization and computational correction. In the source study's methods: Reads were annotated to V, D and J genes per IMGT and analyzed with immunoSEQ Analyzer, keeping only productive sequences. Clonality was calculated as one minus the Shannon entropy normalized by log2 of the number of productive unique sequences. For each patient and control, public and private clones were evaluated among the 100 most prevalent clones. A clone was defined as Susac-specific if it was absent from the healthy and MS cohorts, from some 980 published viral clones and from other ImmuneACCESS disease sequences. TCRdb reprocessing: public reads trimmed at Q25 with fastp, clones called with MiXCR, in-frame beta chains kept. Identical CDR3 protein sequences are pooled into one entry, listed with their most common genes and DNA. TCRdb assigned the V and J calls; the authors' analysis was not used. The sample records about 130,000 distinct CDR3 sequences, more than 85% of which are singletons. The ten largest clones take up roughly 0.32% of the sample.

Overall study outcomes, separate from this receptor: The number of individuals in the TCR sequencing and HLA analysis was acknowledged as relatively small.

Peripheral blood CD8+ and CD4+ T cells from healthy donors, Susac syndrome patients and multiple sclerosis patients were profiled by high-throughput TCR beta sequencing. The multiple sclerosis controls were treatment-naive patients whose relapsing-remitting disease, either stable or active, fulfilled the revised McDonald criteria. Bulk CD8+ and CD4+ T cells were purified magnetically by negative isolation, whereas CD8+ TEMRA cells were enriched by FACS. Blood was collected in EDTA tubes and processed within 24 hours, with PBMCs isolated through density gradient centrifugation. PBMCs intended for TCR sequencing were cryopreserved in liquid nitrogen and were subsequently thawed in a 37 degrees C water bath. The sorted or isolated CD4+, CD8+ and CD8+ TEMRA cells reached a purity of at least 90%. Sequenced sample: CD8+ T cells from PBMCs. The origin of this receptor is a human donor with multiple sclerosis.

The CDR3 here reads CASSSAPYNEQFF. The sequenced DNA is TGTGCCAGCAGCTCGGCTCCCTACAATGAGCAGTTCTTC. The chain is encoded by TRBV7-6 joined to TRBJ2-1, with the identity of the D gene unclear. The germline V gene yields SGHVS for CDR1 and FNYEAQ for CDR2. The CDR3 spans 13 residues, from the cysteine through the phenylalanine. Only the CDR3 DNA stays, 39 bases, in frame from base 1. Trimming costs V 4 bases and J 2 bases, and their ends lie 6 bases apart.